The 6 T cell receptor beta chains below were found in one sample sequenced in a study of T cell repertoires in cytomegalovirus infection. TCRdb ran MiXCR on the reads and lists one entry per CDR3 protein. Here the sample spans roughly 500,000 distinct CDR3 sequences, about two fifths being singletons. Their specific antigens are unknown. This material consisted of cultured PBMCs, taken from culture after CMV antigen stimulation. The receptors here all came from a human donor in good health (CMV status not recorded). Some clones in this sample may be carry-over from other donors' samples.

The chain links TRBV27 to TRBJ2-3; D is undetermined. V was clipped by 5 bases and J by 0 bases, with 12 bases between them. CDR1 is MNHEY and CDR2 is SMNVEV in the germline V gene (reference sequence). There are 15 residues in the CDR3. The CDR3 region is CASSAGYTSTDTQYF. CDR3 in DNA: TGTGCCAGCAGTGCAGGTTACACTAGCACAGATACGCAGTATTTT.

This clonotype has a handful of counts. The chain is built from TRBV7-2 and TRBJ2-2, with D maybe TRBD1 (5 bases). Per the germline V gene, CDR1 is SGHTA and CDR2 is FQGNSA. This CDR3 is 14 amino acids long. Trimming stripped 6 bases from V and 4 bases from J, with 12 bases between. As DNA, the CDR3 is TGTGCCAGCAGATCCAGTAGGGGCACCGGGGAGCTGTTTTTT. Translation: CASRSSRGTGELFF.

This CDR3 reads CASSTSGGNEQFF. The DNA for the CDR3 is TGCGCCAGCAGTACTAGCGGGGGAAATGAGCAGTTCTTC. This chain links TRBV5-1 with TRBJ2-1; 11 positions agree with TRBD2. The CDR3 loop spans 13 amino acids. Germline V lookup: CDR1 SGHRS, CDR2 YFSETQ. The J segment lost 7 bases and the V segment lost 5 bases, leaving 2 bases of the junction unmatched.

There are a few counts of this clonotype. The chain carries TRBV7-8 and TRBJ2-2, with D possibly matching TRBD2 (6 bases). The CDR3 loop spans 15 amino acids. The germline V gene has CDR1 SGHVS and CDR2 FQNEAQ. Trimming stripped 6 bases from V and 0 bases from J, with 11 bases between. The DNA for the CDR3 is TGTGCCAGCAGGGAACTAGCCCCGAACACCGGGGAGCTGTTTTTT. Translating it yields CASRELAPNTGELFF.

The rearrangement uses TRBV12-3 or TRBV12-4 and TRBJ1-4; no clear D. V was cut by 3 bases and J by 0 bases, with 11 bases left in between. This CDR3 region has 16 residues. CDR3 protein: CASSLGSLATNEKLFF. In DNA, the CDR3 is TGTGCCAGCAGTTTGGGGAGCCTCGCAACTAATGAAAAACTGTTTTTT.

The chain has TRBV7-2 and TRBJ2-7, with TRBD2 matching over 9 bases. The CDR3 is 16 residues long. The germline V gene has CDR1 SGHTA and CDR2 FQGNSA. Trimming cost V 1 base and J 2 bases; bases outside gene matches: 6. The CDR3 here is CASSLVQAGGPYEQYF. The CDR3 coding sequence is TGTGCCAGCAGCTTAGTACAAGCGGGAGGCCCCTACGAGCAGTACTTC. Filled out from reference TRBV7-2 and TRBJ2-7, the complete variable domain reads GAGVSQSPSNKVTEKGKDVELRCDPISGHTALYWYRQSLGQGLEFLIYFQGNSAPDKSGLPSDRFSAERTGGSVSTLTIQRTQQEDSAVYLCASSLVQAGGPYEQYFGPGTRLTVT.